The source of this TCR beta chain is a study of blood T cell repertoires in COVID-19. The CDR3 loop spans 15 amino acids. Germline V lookup: CDR1 MNHEY, CDR2 SVGAGI. V gave up 0 bases and J gave up 4 bases, with 10 bases separating them. Per the authors' pipeline: It was from reference gene primer amplification that nucleated cell counts were estimated. The data were produced by immunoSEQ multiplex PCR, yet TCRdb's version contains in-frame clones alone and is incomplete. That table furnishes V, J and clone size, whereas the DNA furnished D and trimming. This sample carries about 84,000 clones, 70% to 80% of them seen once, and the ten largest clones take roughly 5.6%.

V gene TRBV6-5 combines with J gene TRBJ2-1; weak D call: TRBD2 (6 bases). Specimen: peripheral blood. The clonotype was recovered from a man between 50 and 59 years old with active or convalescent COVID-19. The DNA of the CDR3 is TGTGCCAGCAGTTACTCTGGGGACTTGTACAATGAGCAGTTCTTC. Translated: CASSYSGDLYNEQFF.